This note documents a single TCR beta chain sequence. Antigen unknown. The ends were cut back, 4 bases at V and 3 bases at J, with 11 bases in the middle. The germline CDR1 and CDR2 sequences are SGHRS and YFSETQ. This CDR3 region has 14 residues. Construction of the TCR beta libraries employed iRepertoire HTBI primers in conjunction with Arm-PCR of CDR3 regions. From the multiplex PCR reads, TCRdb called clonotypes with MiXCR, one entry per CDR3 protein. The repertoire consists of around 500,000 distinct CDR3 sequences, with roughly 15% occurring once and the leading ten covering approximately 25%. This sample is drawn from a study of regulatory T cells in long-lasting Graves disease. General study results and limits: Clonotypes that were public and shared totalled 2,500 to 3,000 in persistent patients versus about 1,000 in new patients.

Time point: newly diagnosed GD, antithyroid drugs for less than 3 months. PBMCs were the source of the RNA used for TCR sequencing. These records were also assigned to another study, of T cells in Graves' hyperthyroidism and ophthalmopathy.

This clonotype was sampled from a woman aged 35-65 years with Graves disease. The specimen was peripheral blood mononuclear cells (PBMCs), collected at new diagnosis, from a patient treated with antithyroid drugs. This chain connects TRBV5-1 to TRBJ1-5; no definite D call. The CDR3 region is CASSQGGYNQPQHF. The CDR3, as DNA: TGCGCCAGCAGCCAAGGCGGTTACAATCAGCCCCAGCATTTT.